These 16 T cell receptor beta chains originate from one sample sequenced in a study of control samples from healthy donors and cancer patients. Libraries were prepared by immunoSEQ multiplex PCR; TCRdb keeps only in-frame clonotypes and omits some of them. There are 8,500 to 11,000 clones in the sample; more than 75% occur only once, and about a fifth lies in the top ten. Sequencing was carried out using PBMCs. These TCRs come from a man aged 55 to 70 with colorectal cancer.

The chain combines TRBV5-1 with TRBJ1-1; D gene unclear. Deletions cut 2 bases from V and 5 bases from J, with 10 bases between. CDR3 size: 13 residues. CDR1 and CDR2 from the germline V gene are SGHRS and YFSETQ. CDR3 residues: CASSFSLETEAFF. The CDR3 nucleotides are TGCGCCAGCAGCTTTTCATTGGAAACTGAAGCTTTCTTT.

The genes are TRBV4-3 and TRBJ2-7; 10 bases line up with TRBD1. This CDR3 has 18 amino acids. The ends lost 1 base at V and 3 bases at J; junction bases unmatched: 12. Germline-derived CDR1 and CDR2 are LGHNA and YSLEER. DNA of the CDR3: TGCGCCAGCAGCCAAGTCTGGGACAGGGGATTTTATCGCTACGAGCAGTACTTC. Translating gives CASSQVWDRGFYRYEQYF.

The chain employs TRBV10-3 and TRBJ1-2; D is unclear. The CDR3 is made up of 13 amino acids. V lost 0 bases and J 6 bases, leaving 8 bases between the germline ends. Germline-derived CDR1 and CDR2 are ENHRY and SYGVKD. The CDR3 reads CAISESFGDGYTF. CDR3 bases: TGTGCCATCAGTGAGTCGTTTGGGGATGGCTACACCTTC.

The chain links TRBV5-1 to TRBJ2-1; D is possibly TRBD1 (5 bases). CDR1 and CDR2 from the germline V gene are SGHRS and YFSETQ. The CDR3 extends over 14 amino acids. With 1 base removed from V and 5 bases from J, the gap between germline ends came to 10 bases. The DNA for the CDR3 is TGCGCCAGCAGCTTGATGGGCAGGGACAATGAGCAGTTCTTC. This sequence encodes CASSLMGRDNEQFF.

The genes are TRBV7-2 and TRBJ1-5; 8 bases align to TRBD1. V trimming: 4 bases; J trimming: 6 bases; junction bases outside the gene matches: 2. The CDR3 covers 13 residues. From germline, CDR1 is SGHTA and CDR2 FQGNSA. The CDR3 DNA follows: TGTGCCAGCAGCTACGGACAGGGTCAGCCCCAGCATTTT. It specifies CASSYGQGQPQHF. Looking up the rest from reference TRBV7-2 and TRBJ1-5 gives the full variable domain: GAGVSQSPSNKVTEKGKDVELRCDPISGHTALYWYRQSLGQGLEFLIYFQGNSAPDKSGLPSDRFSAERTGGSVSTLTIQRTQQEDSAVYLCASSYGQGQPQHFGDGTRLSIL.

The gene calls are TRBV18 and TRBJ2-1; D may correspond to TRBD1 or TRBD2 (7 bases each). The CDR3 has 16 amino acids. Trimming removed 1 base at V and 6 bases at J, with 16 bases between. The V gene's germline CDR1 is KGHSH and CDR2 LQKENI. DNA for the CDR3: TGTGCCAGCTCACCACAGGGAGGGGGCGTCGTCAATGAGCAGTTCTTC. Protein: CASSPQGGGVVNEQFF.

This sequence joins TRBV27 and TRBJ1-2; the match to TRBD1 covers 7 bases. Looked up from germline, CDR1 is MNHEY and CDR2 is SMNVEV (reference sequence). After removal of 0 bases from V and 3 bases from J, the junction contained 4 bases not matched to a gene. The CDR3 contains 15 residues. The CDR3 region has the DNA TGTGCCAGCAGTTTATCAGGGGGCGCTTACTATGGCTACACCTTC. This sequence encodes CASSLSGGAYYGYTF.

V is TRBV5-1 and J is TRBJ1-1; D is unclear. Deletions cut 0 bases from V and 0 bases from J, with 9 bases between. Germline V gene sequence: CDR1 SGHRS, CDR2 YFSETQ. This CDR3 spans 15 amino acids. The CDR3 sequence is CASSLEPGMNTEAFF. DNA of the CDR3: TGCGCCAGCAGCTTGGAACCGGGAATGAACACTGAAGCTTTCTTT.

The CDR3 reads CASSSGQGAWGQPQHF. Here the CDR3 DNA reads TGTGCCAGCAGCTCCGGACAGGGGGCCTGGGGGCAGCCCCAGCATTTT. The V call is TRBV7-2, the J call TRBJ1-5; 11 bases agree with TRBD1. The junction had 9 bases not matched to a gene; V was cut back by 4 bases and J by 7 bases. The length of the CDR3 is 16 residues. Per the germline V gene, CDR1 is SGHTA and CDR2 is FQGNSA.

Here the CDR3 DNA reads TGCGCCAGCAGCCAGGGGCGCCAAACCGGGGAGCTGTTTTTT. It encodes CASSQGRQTGELFF. The J gene is TRBJ2-2, the V gene TRBV5-1; possibly TRBD1 for D (6 bases). This CDR3 contains 14 residues. The V end was cut by 4 bases, the J end by 5 bases, with 12 bases between. Looked up from germline, CDR1 is SGHRS and CDR2 is YFSETQ.

This chain links TRBV18 with TRBJ2-1; D might be TRBD1 or TRBD2, each matching 5 bases. With 1 base removed from V and 3 bases from J, the gap between germline ends came to 13 bases. Germline V CDR1 and CDR2: KGHSH, LQKENI. The CDR3 is 16 residues long. The CDR3 nucleotides are TGTGCCAGCTCACCACTCCGGGACGCCGGCTACAATGAGCAGTTCTTC. This translates into CASSPLRDAGYNEQFF.

The chain combines TRBV7-8 with TRBJ1-1; D is unclear. Deletions cut 2 bases from V and 3 bases from J, with 7 bases between. Germline V gene sequence: CDR1 SGHVS, CDR2 FQNEAQ. This CDR3 comprises 13 residues. CDR3 DNA: TGTGCCAGCAGCTTAATGTGGGACACTGAAGCTTTCTTT. Amino acid sequence: CASSLMWDTEAFF.

The chain joins TRBV7-8 to TRBJ2-6, with no clear D. The ends were cut back, 4 bases at V and 0 bases at J, with 13 bases in the middle. There are 17 residues in the CDR3. Germline assignment: CDR1 SGHVS and CDR2 FQNEAQ. The CDR3 loop reads CASSSLEGPSGANVLTF. CDR3 coding DNA: TGTGCCAGCAGCTCTCTCGAAGGACCCTCTGGGGCCAACGTCCTGACTTTC.

V usage is TRBV30 and J usage is TRBJ2-5, with D maybe TRBD1 (6 bases). Trimming removed 3 bases at V and 5 bases at J, with 13 bases between. The CDR3 loop spans 13 amino acids. CDR1 and CDR2 from the germline V gene are GTSNPN and SVGIG (reference sequence). The CDR3 DNA sequence: TGTGCCTGGAGGGGCAGGGGCAGGGAGACCCAGTACTTC. It specifies CAWRGRGRETQYF.

This rearrangement joins TRBV5-1 to TRBJ1-2; D possibly corresponds to TRBD1 (6 bases). The V end was cut by 1 base, the J end by 2 bases, with 9 bases between. Germline CDR1 and CDR2: SGHRS and YFSETQ. The CDR3 is 14 residues long. In DNA form, the CDR3 reads TGCGCCAGCAGCTTGTTACAGGGAAACTATGGCTACACCTTC. Translated: CASSLLQGNYGYTF.

The chain uses TRBV7-9 and TRBJ2-7; D ambiguous. V was shortened by 3 bases and J by 0 bases, with 9 bases between the two germline ends. CDR3 size: 14 residues. Germline CDR1 is SEHNR and CDR2 is FQNEAQ (reference sequence). The CDR3 loop is CASSFSLVSYEQYF. In DNA, the CDR3 is TGTGCCAGCAGCTTCTCTTTAGTCTCCTACGAGCAGTACTTC. The whole variable domain, remainder taken from reference TRBV7-9 and TRBJ2-7, is DTGVSQNPRHKITKRGQNVTFRCDPISEHNRLYWYRQTLGQGPEFLTYFQNEAQLEKSRLLSDRFSAERPKGSFSTLEIQRTEQGDSAMYLCASSFSLVSYEQYFGPGTRLTVT.